What follows are 4 T cell receptor beta chains derived from one specimen sequenced in a study of T-cell reconstitution after alpha-beta-depleted transplantation in children (dated by TCRdb to about 2016). The intended sense of this specimen's treatment or condition label: allogeneic hematopoietic cell transplantation with graft depleted of TCRalphabeta T cells and CD19 B cells. Receptor amplification or capture employed PCR. TCRdb records Illumina HiSeq 2500 as the sequencer. TCR libraries were prepared with molecular barcoding, using unique molecular identifiers to normalize TCRbeta repertoire quantification. TCRdb's own reprocessing of the public reads used fastp at Q25 and MiXCR and kept productive beta chains. Entries that share a CDR3 protein sequence are merged under the most common genes and DNA. The sample table lists hundreds of thousands of distinct CDR3 sequences, under 15% of them with a count of one. Of the sample, around 0.76% is held by the ten largest clones.

Sequenced material: PBMCs, taken before TCRalphabeta/CD19-depleted stem cell transplant. These receptors were obtained from a girl aged 2 to 10 with congenital amegakaryocytic thrombocytopenia, due to receive a stem cell transplant.

At least ten counts were recorded for this clonotype. The chain is built from TRBV5-1 and TRBJ2-7; 9 positions agree with TRBD2. V trimming: 8 bases; J trimming: 3 bases; junction bases outside the gene matches: 9. The CDR3 spans 14 residues. Per germline, CDR1 SGHRS and CDR2 YFSETQ. CDR3 residues: CASSPRTSVYEQYF. The CDR3 region has the DNA TGCGCCAGTTCTCCTCGGACTAGCGTCTACGAGCAGTACTTC.

This clonotype was recorded many times. This chain uses TRBV29-1 with TRBJ2-2; D call uncertain. Looked up from germline, CDR1 is SQVTM and CDR2 is ANQGSEA. Trimming left V 4 bases short and J 2 bases short, with 14 bases between. CDR3 length: 15 amino acids. CDR3 in DNA: TGCAGCGTTGTTCAACCGGCAACAAACACCGGGGAGCTGTTTTTT. Amino acids: CSVVQPATNTGELFF.

The CDR3, as DNA: TGTGCCAGCAGCTTGCTGTGGACAGGGTATTTTGAGACCCAGTACTTC. Protein sequence: CASSLLWTGYFETQYF. This chain links TRBV5-5 with TRBJ2-5, with 8 bases fitting TRBD1. CDR3 size: 16 residues. J gave up 5 bases and V 1 base, and 10 bases lay outside the gene matches. Per germline, CDR1 SGHKS and CDR2 YYEKEE (reference sequence).

This clonotype occurred many times. V and J are TRBV20-1 and TRBJ1-3; no definite D call. The germline CDR1 and CDR2 sequences are DFQATT and SNEGSKA (reference sequence). The CDR3 sequence is 14 residues long. Trimming shortened V by 1 base and J by 6 bases, and 13 bases separated the two germline ends. The CDR3 region has the DNA TGCAGTGCTAGAGTTGCGAGGGTTACAAACACCATATATTTT. Translated: CSARVARVTNTIYF.